This entry concerns a single T cell receptor (beta chain). This sample was included in a study of blood T cell repertoires in COVID-19. Study as a whole: COVID-19 samples, acute and convalescent, were from the United States, Italy and Spain.

Cohorts were assigned according to the clinical history that participants reported. Before being deemed recovered, Cohort 3 donors had two negative PCRs, clearance, or symptom resolution. The V segment lost 5 bases and the J segment 2 bases; nucleotides outside the gene matches: 4. Per germline, CDR1 KGHSH and CDR2 LQKENI. This CDR3 is built from 14 residues. Some clones are missing from TCRdb's copy, which holds only in-frame ones; the method was immunoSEQ multiplex PCR. The data contain about 170,000 clones, around 80% of them singletons. The chain is built from TRBV18 and TRBJ1-1; 8 nucleotides agree with TRBD1. The sequencing input was PBMCs or T cells enriched from blood (not recorded which). The TCR sequence derives from a man in his forties or fifties who had recovered from COVID-19. This CDR3 is CASSSTGGNTEAFF. The CDR3, as DNA: TGTGCCAGCTCATCCACAGGGGGAAACACTGAAGCTTTCTTT.